A single sample is the source of the 12 T cell receptor beta chains below, sequenced in a study of low-dose radiotherapy and immunotherapy resistance in tumors. This sample's time point: before trial treatment. Gene-specific TRAV and TRBV primers were used for first-strand cDNA, covering alpha and beta chains. Over 20 PCR cycles, TCRs were amplified from a constant-region primer and V-primer adapter. TCRdb itself ran the reads through MiXCR, one entry per CDR3 protein. The sample shows fewer than 90,000 distinct CDR3 sequences, roughly 30% of them seen only once. Here the sequenced sample was PBMCs, taken before treatment. Receptors originate from a female donor with ovarian cancer.

This clonotype has at least ten counts. The chain has TRBV20-1 and TRBJ2-7; 11 bases line up with TRBD2. V was clipped by 5 bases and J by 6 bases; unmatched bases: 12. In germline, CDR1 is DFQATT, CDR2 SNEGSKA (reference sequence). This CDR3 is 15 amino acids long. CDR3 region: CSAAIQLAGAPEQYF. CDR3 DNA sequence: TGCAGTGCTGCTATACAACTAGCGGGAGCACCCGAGCAGTACTTC.

This clonotype was observed at least ten times. V and J are TRBV4-1 and TRBJ1-1, with D perhaps TRBD1 (6 bases). The V end lost 5 bases, the J end lost 7 bases, and 14 bases lay between the germline ends. CDR1 and CDR2 (germline): MGHRA, YSYEKL. The CDR3 totals 13 residues. CDR3 sequence (DNA): TGCGCCAGCAGCAGGGACATTGGAGGTGAAGCTTTCTTT. As protein: CASSRDIGGEAFF.

Ten or more counts support this clonotype. The CDR3 reads CASSAQMQETQYF. CDR3 bases: TGTGCCAGCAGCGCCCAAATGCAAGAGACCCAGTACTTC. This rearrangement joins TRBV7-2 to TRBJ2-5; D is unresolved. Trimming shortened V by 5 bases and J by 2 bases, and 9 bases separated the two germline ends. The CDR3 contains 13 residues. The germline CDR1 and CDR2 sequences are SGHTA and FQGNSA. The variable domain in full, with the rest retrieved from reference TRBV7-2 and TRBJ2-5, is GAGVSQSPSNKVTEKGKDVELRCDPISGHTALYWYRQSLGQGLEFLIYFQGNSAPDKSGLPSDRFSAERTGGSVSTLTIQRTQQEDSAVYLCASSAQMQETQYFGPGTRLLVL.

This rearrangement joins TRBV13 to TRBJ1-4; D is possibly TRBD1 (6 bases). CDR3 length equals 16 residues. CDR1 is PRHDT, CDR2 FYEKMQ, per germline (reference sequence). Trimming pared 5 bases from V and 4 bases from J, leaving 17 bases between. The CDR3 reads CASSPGLQGLNEKLFF. Here the CDR3 DNA reads TGTGCCAGCAGCCCAGGACTACAGGGCCTTAATGAAAAACTGTTTTTT.

There are many counts of this clonotype. J is TRBJ2-7 and V is TRBV2; D is perhaps TRBD1 or TRBD2 (5 bases each). V dropped 7 bases and J dropped 5 bases, with 21 bases sitting between them. The CDR3 runs to 15 residues. In germline, CDR1 is SNHLY, CDR2 FYNNEI. The CDR3, as DNA: TGTGCCAGCAAAAGAAGGGACCCCCCGCGGGACGAGCAGTACTTC. This codes for CASKRRDPPRDEQYF.

J is TRBJ2-7 and V is TRBV5-1, with 10 bases that match TRBD1. Germline CDR1 is SGHRS and CDR2 is YFSETQ. Trimming removed 3 bases from V and 2 bases from J; junction bases left unmatched: 5. This CDR3 region has 15 residues. The CDR3 DNA reads TGCGCCAGCAGCTCAGGGACAGGGGATACCTACGAGCAGTACTTC. It specifies CASSSGTGDTYEQYF.

The chain recombines TRBV6-2 or TRBV6-3 with TRBJ2-7, with a possible D match to TRBD2 (5 bases). CDR1 MNHEY and CDR2 SVGEGT come from the germline V gene. CDR3 length equals 14 residues. Trimming left V 2 bases short and J 6 bases short, with 14 bases between. CDR3 amino acids: CASSYLEGWVEQYF. The CDR3 DNA is TGTGCCAGCAGTTACCTCGAGGGTTGGGTCGAGCAGTACTTC.

This clonotype was counted at least ten times. J is TRBJ1-5 and V is TRBV20-1, with D possibly TRBD1 on 6 matching bases. Germline CDR1 and CDR2: DFQATT and SNEGSKA (reference sequence). The CDR3 spans 14 residues. The V end was cut by 6 bases, the J end by 6 bases, with 18 bases between. In nucleotides, the CDR3 is TGCAGTGCCGCCCTGGGGCAGGGGACTCAGCCCCAGCATTTT. Amino acid sequence: CSAALGQGTQPQHF.

Many counts were recorded for this clonotype. The chain is built from TRBV30 and TRBJ1-1, with 7 bases identical to TRBD1. Germline CDR1 and CDR2: GTSNPN and SVGIG (reference sequence). V shed 0 bases, J shed 5 bases, and the junction held 3 bases outside the gene matches. There are 13 residues in the CDR3. The DNA of the CDR3 is TGTGCCTGGAGTGTATCACAGGGGACTGAAGCTTTCTTT. This sequence encodes CAWSVSQGTEAFF.

This clonotype appeared many times. V is TRBV6-2 or TRBV6-3 and J is TRBJ2-3, with 10 bases lining up with TRBD2. The V gene's germline CDR1 is MNHEY and CDR2 SVGEGT. V shed 6 bases, J shed 0 bases, and the junction held 12 bases outside the gene matches. The CDR3 contains 18 residues. Here the CDR3 DNA reads TGTGCCAGCAGGCGGAGGCTAGCGGGGGTCACTAGCACAGATACGCAGTATTTT. Protein: CASRRRLAGVTSTDTQYF.

In this sample, this clonotype turned up many times. The chain couples TRBV5-5 to TRBJ2-7; no reliable D call. Trimming cost V 4 bases and J 2 bases, with 19 bases left between them. From germline, CDR1 is SGHKS and CDR2 YYEKEE (reference sequence). The CDR3 is made up of 16 amino acids. The CDR3 spells CASSRLVGRTAYEQYF. The DNA of the CDR3 is TGTGCCAGCAGCCGCTTGGTTGGTCGGACGGCCTACGAGCAGTACTTC.

Here the CDR3 DNA reads TGTGCCAGCAGTGAATTTAGGGTCACCGGGGAGCTGTTTTTT. Amino acids: CASSEFRVTGELFF. The chain has TRBV25-1 and TRBJ2-2, with D hard to call. CDR3 size: 14 residues. V lost 1 base to trimming and J lost 4 bases, with 7 bases between them. Germline lookup yields CDR1 MGHDK and CDR2 SYGVNS.